Each of the 6 T cell receptor beta chains below was sequenced from the same sample in a study of CD8 T cells in ankylosing spondylitis. Study-wide results and limits: Characteristic of ankylosing spondylitis blood, it appeared, was a TCR beta motif comprising about eight highly homologous variants.

Their antigens are not known. TCRdb re-derived calls from the 5' RACE reads in MiXCR, one entry per CDR3 protein. The profile covers 400,000 or so distinct CDR3 sequences, with roughly a quarter appearing a single time and roughly 0.8% taken by the ten largest. The sequencing input was blood, either unsorted or a sorted T cell fraction (not recorded which). Receptor source: a male donor with ankylosing spondylitis.

The chain couples TRBV20-1 to TRBJ2-1; TRBD1 agrees at 9 bases. CDR3 length: 15 amino acids. Looked up from germline, CDR1 is DFQATT and CDR2 is SNEGSKA (reference sequence). V gave up 6 bases and J gave up 2 bases; unmatched junction bases: 8. The CDR3 DNA sequence: TGCAGTGCCGCCGGACAGGGGAGGGCCTACAATGAGCAGTTCTTC. Its protein product is CSAAGQGRAYNEQFF.

The chain links TRBV20-1 to TRBJ1-2; D gene unclear. Per the germline V gene, CDR1 is DFQATT and CDR2 is SNEGSKA (reference sequence). The length of the CDR3 is 11 residues. The V and J ends lost 5 bases and 5 bases respectively, with 9 bases between them. CDR3 DNA sequence: TGCAGTGCTCTCGATTCATATGGCTACACCTTC. Its translation: CSALDSYGYTF.

V and J are TRBV7-8 and TRBJ2-1, with D perhaps being TRBD1 or TRBD2 (5 bases each). From germline, CDR1 is SGHVS and CDR2 FQNEAQ. CDR3 size: 15 residues. Trimming removed 5 bases from V and 2 bases from J, with 13 bases in between. CDR3 sequence reads: CASSGTAVTYNEQFF. The CDR3, as DNA: TGTGCCAGCAGCGGGACGGCAGTTACCTACAATGAGCAGTTCTTC.

This clonotype was counted ten times or more. This rearrangement joins TRBV12-3 or TRBV12-4 to TRBJ2-3; D possibly corresponds to TRBD2 (6 bases). The V end was cut by 6 bases, the J end by 6 bases, with 25 bases between. This CDR3 has 17 amino acids. The CDR3 DNA follows: TGTGCCAGCAGCCAAAGACTAGTTGGGGTGGAGTGGGATACGCAGTATTTT. This translates into CASSQRLVGVEWDTQYF.

The CDR3 here is CASSLNGASYNEQFF. The DNA for the CDR3 is TGTGCCAGCAGTCTTAACGGGGCCTCCTACAATGAGCAGTTCTTC. This chain uses TRBV2 with TRBJ2-1; either TRBD1 or TRBD2 may supply D (5 bases each). From germline, CDR1 is SNHLY and CDR2 FYNNEI. This CDR3 has 15 residues. The V end was cut by 5 bases, the J end by 0 bases, with 11 bases between.

The chain combines TRBV12-3 or TRBV12-4 with TRBJ1-2; D possibly corresponds to TRBD1 (6 bases). Trimming removed 7 bases from V and 0 bases from J, with 12 bases in between. CDR3 length: 14 amino acids. CDR3 protein: CASNPRGANYGYTF. Here the CDR3 DNA reads TGTGCCAGCAACCCCAGGGGAGCTAACTATGGCTACACCTTC.